This T cell receptor beta chain was documented in a study of intratumoral heterogeneity in liver cancer. The CDR3 is 15 amino acids. Germline assignment: CDR1 LGHDT and CDR2 YNNKEL (reference sequence). With V trimmed by 4 bases and J by 3 bases, 9 bases remained unmatched. Clones were sequenced by immunoSEQ multiplex PCR, and TCRdb holds only the in-frame ones, with some missing. The data contain tens of thousands of clones, around 73% of them singletons. This chain links TRBV3-1 (or the pseudogene TRBV3-2) with TRBJ2-7, with 7 bases identical to TRBD2. The specimen was tumor-adjacent normal tissue, collected before any cancer treatment. The clonotype comes from a woman in her 70s with hepatocellular carcinoma. CDR3 residues: CASSPRLANVYEQYF. DNA for the CDR3: TGTGCCAGCAGCCCCCGACTAGCTAATGTCTACGAGCAGTACTTC.